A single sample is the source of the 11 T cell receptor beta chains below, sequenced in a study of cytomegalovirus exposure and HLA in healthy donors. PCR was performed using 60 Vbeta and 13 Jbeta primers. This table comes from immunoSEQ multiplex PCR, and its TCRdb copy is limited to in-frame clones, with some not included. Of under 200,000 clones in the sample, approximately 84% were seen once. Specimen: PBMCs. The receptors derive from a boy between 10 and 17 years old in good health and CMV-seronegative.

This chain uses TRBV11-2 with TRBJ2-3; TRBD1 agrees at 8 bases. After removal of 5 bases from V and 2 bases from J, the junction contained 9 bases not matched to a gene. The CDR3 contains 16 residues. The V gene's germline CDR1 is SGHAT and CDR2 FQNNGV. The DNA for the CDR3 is TGTGCCAGCAGCGTAACATCCAGGGGGCTCACAGATACGCAGTATTTT. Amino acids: CASSVTSRGLTDTQYF.

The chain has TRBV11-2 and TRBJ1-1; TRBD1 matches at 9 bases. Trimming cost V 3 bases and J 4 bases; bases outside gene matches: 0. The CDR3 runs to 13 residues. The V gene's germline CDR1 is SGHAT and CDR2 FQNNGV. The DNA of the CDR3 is TGTGCCAGCAGCTTGGACAGGGGCACTGAAGCTTTCTTT. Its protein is CASSLDRGTEAFF.

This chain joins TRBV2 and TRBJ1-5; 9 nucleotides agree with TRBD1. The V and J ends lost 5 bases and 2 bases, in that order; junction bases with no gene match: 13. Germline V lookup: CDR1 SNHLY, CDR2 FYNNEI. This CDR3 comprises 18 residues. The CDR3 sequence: CASSPYRGLSRGNQPQHF. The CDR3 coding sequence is TGTGCCAGCAGTCCTTACAGGGGGCTCAGCCGGGGCAATCAGCCCCAGCATTTT.

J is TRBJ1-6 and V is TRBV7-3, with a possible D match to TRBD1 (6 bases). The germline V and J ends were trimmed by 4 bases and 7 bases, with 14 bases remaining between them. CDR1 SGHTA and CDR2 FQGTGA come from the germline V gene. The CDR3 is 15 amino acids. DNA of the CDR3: TGTGCCAGCAGCTCTACAGGACAGTGGAATTCACCCCTCCACTTT. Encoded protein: CASSSTGQWNSPLHF.

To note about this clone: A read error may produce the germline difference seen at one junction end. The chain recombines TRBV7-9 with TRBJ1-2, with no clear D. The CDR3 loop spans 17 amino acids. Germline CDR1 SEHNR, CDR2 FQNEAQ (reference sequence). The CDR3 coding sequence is TGTTCCAGCAGCTTAAAGTTTTCTCTTAGCCGGAACTATGGCTACACCTTC. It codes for CSSSLKFSLSRNYGYTF.

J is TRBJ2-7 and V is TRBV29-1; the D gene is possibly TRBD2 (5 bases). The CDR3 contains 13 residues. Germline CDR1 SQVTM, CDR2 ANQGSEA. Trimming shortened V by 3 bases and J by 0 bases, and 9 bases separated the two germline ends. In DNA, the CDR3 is TGCAGCGTTGACGGTCGGGGCTCCTACGAGCAGTACTTC. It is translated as CSVDGRGSYEQYF.

The CDR3: CASSYQFEQYF. The CDR3 coding sequence is TGTGCCAGCAGTTACCAGTTCGAGCAGTACTTC. J is TRBJ2-7 and V is TRBV28; D unresolved. CDR3 length: 11 residues. Germline CDR1 and CDR2: MDHEN and SYDVKM. V was trimmed by 4 bases and J by 6 bases, leaving 7 bases between them.

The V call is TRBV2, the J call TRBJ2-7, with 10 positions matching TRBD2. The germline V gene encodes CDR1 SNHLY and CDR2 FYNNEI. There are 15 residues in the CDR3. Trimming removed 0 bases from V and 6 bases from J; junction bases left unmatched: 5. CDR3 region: CASSEALAGGGEQYF. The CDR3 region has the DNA TGTGCCAGCAGTGAAGCGTTAGCGGGGGGTGGCGAGCAGTACTTC. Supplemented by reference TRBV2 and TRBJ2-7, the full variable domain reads EPEVTQTPSHQVTQMGQEVILRCVPISNHLYFYWYRQILGQKVEFLVSFYNNEISEKSEIFDDQFSVERPDGSNFTLKIRSTKLEDSAMYFCASSEALAGGGEQYFGPGTRLTVT.

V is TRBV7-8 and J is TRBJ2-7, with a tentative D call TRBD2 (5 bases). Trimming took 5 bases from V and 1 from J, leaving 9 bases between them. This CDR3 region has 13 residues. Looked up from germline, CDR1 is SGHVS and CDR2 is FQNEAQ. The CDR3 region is CASSPRTSYEQYF. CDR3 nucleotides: TGTGCCAGCAGCCCCCGGACTTCCTACGAGCAGTACTTC.

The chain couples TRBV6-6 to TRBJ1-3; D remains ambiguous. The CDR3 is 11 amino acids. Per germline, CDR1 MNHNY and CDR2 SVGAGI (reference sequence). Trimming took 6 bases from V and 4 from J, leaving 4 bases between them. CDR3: CASSQGNTIYF. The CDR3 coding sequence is TGTGCCAGCAGCCAAGGAAACACCATATATTTT.

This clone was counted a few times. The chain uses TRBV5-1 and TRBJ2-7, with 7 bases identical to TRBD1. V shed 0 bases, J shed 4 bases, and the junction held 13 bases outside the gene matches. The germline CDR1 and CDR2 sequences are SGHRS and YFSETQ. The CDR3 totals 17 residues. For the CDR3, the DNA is TGCGCCAGCAGCTTGGCCTGGACAGGCCGGGGTCGGTACGAGCAGTACTTC. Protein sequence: CASSLAWTGRGRYEQYF.